This is a list of T cell receptor beta chains from one sample in a study of CD4+ T cells in melanoma. Sequenced by immunoSEQ multiplex PCR; TCRdb stores in-frame clones only, minus some. The sample holds roughly 16,000 clones, around 76% seen once. Sample: cells from a culture (not recorded whether cultured in vitro). Receptors originate from a human donor with melanoma. The CDR3 runs from the conserved cysteine through the conserved F or W. D genes are given only for firm matches. Rows may omit the clone size; those that give it use once, few, many or a size class.

D,J,V,length,size,CDR3,DNA
-,TRBJ2-3,TRBV29-1,16,-,CSVEGTMPLGTDTQYF,TGCAGCGTTGAGGGAACGATGCCTCTGGGCACAGATACGCAGTATTTT
-,TRBJ1-5,TRBV10-3,15,-,CAISGEGSGNQPQHF,TGTGCCATCAGTGGCGAGGGGTCGGGCAATCAGCCCCAGCATTTT
-,TRBJ1-2,TRBV5-1,16,-,CASSLPKGAHPYGYTF,TGCGCCAGCAGCTTGCCTAAAGGGGCTCATCCCTATGGCTACACCTTC
TRBD1,TRBJ2-2,TRBV5-1,18,-,CASSRKTRTGADTGELFF,TGCGCCAGCAGCCGCAAAACCAGGACAGGGGCGGACACCGGGGAGCTGTTTTTT
-,TRBJ2-7,TRBV29-1,13,-,CSVASTNQKEQYF,TGCAGCGTTGCATCGACGAACCAAAAGGAGCAGTACTTC
-,TRBJ1-1,TRBV5-6,15,-,CASSPGSLMNTEAFF,TGTGCCAGCAGCCCAGGCAGTCTGATGAACACTGAAGCTTTCTTT
-,TRBJ1-5,TRBV15,15,-,CATSRGGNSNQPQHF,TGTGCCACCAGCAGAGGCGGGAATAGCAATCAGCCCCAGCATTTT
-,TRBJ2-2,TRBV4-1,16,once,CASSQARGAGTGELFF,TGCGCCAGCAGCCAAGCCCGGGGGGCAGGCACCGGGGAGCTGTTTTTT
-,TRBJ1-3,TRBV30,19,-,CAWSSAVESRRNSGNTIYF,TGTGCCTGGAGCTCCGCCGTTGAGTCTCGACGAAACTCTGGAAACACCATATATTTT
-,TRBJ2-1,TRBV5-8,16,-,CASSPYIRSSYNEQFF,TGTGCCAGCAGCCCTTACATAAGGAGCTCCTACAATGAGCAGTTCTTC
-,TRBJ1-1,TRBV10-1,13,-,CASSHGRNTEAFF,TGCGCCAGCAGTCACGGAAGGAACACTGAAGCTTTCTTT
-,TRBJ2-7,TRBV6-6,14,-,CASSYSAGGYGQYF,TGTGCCAGCAGTTACTCAGCAGGGGGGTACGGTCAGTACTTC
-,TRBJ1-5,TRBV6-1,11,-,CASSSNQPQHF,TGTGCCAGCAGTTCAAATCAGCCCCAGCATTTT
TRBD2,TRBJ2-3,TRBV30,18,once,CAWTPLTRTSGVTDTQYF,TGTGCCTGGACTCCGCTGACCCGAACTAGCGGGGTTACAGATACGCAGTATTTT
-,TRBJ1-1,TRBV27,14,once,CASSYRAGNTEAFF,TGTGCCAGCAGCTACAGGGCCGGGAACACTGAAGCTTTCTTT
-,TRBJ2-1,TRBV19,11,-,CASSRGNEQFF,TGTGCCAGTAGTCGTGGCAATGAGCAGTTCTTC
-,TRBJ1-1,TRBV5-6,11,-,CASSSTGSAFF,TGTGCCAGCAGTTCCACCGGGTCCGCTTTCTTT
-,TRBJ2-7,TRBV2,15,-,CATTLGGGRSYEQYF,TGTGCCACCACCTTAGGGGGGGGCCGTTCCTACGAGCAGTACTTC
TRBD1,TRBJ1-4,TRBV2,15,few,CASNLQGAEGEKLFF,TGTGCCAGCAACCTTCAGGGGGCGGAGGGCGAAAAACTGTTTTTT
-,TRBJ2-2,TRBV9,14,-,CASSVYANTGELFF,TGTGCCAGCAGCGTGTACGCGAACACCGGGGAGCTGTTTTTT
TRBD1,TRBJ1-1,TRBV18,14,-,CASSTRQGLTEAFF,TGTGCCAGCTCGACTAGACAGGGCCTCACTGAAGCTTTCTTT
TRBD2,TRBJ2-3,TRBV7-3,18,-,CASSLEGSGGLAGDTQYF,TGTGCCAGCAGCTTAGAAGGGTCGGGAGGACTAGCCGGAGATACGCAGTATTTT
-,TRBJ1-2,TRBV30,15,-,CAWIDRVGRYAGYTF,TGTGCCTGGATCGATAGGGTAGGGAGGTATGCTGGCTACACCTTC
-,TRBJ2-6,TRBV28,17,-,CASSGSLGGSGANVLTF,TGTGCCAGCAGTGGGTCCCTAGGGGGATCTGGGGCCAACGTCCTGACTTTC
TRBD2,TRBJ2-1,TRBV11-2,16,-,CASSLRTSGAGNEQFF,TGTGCCAGCAGCTTACGGACTAGCGGGGCTGGCAATGAGCAGTTCTTC
-,TRBJ1-6,TRBV30,15,-,CAWSSTRAGNSPLHF,TGTGCCTGGAGTTCAACTCGGGCGGGTAATTCACCCCTCCACTTT
TRBD1,TRBJ1-2,TRBV5-1,13,-,CASSPDRGLGYTF,TGCGCCAGCAGCCCGGACAGGGGGCTTGGCTACACCTTC
TRBD2,TRBJ2-7,TRBV5-1,16,-,CASSLGAGLQSYEQYF,TGCGCCAGCAGCTTGGGAGCGGGACTCCAATCCTACGAGCAGTACTTC
-,TRBJ1-3,TRBV30,15,few,CAWSTGRYSGNTIYF,TGTGCCTGGAGTACAGGACGGTACTCTGGAAACACCATATATTTT
-,TRBJ1-1,TRBV6-6,12,-,CASSPSNTEAFF,TGTGCCAGCAGTCCCTCTAACACTGAAGCTTTCTTT
-,TRBJ2-3,TRBV2,12,-,CASKVSTDTQYF,TGTGCCAGCAAGGTTAGCACAGATACGCAGTATTTT
-,TRBJ1-2,TRBV2,16,-,CASSEQGRAPNYGYTF,TGTGCCAGCAGTGAGCAGGGGAGGGCCCCTAACTATGGCTACACCTTC
TRBD2,TRBJ2-1,TRBV11-2,14,-,CASSSPAGGSEQFF,TGTGCCAGCAGCTCCCCGGCGGGGGGGAGTGAGCAGTTCTTC
TRBD1,TRBJ2-3,TRBV12-5,14,few,CASGTGTESDTQYF,TGTGCTAGTGGTACCGGGACAGAATCAGATACGCAGTATTTT
TRBD2,TRBJ2-3,TRBV7-3,16,-,CASSLYGGTTPDTQYF,TGTGCCAGCAGCCTCTATGGGGGGACTACCCCAGATACGCAGTATTTT
-,TRBJ1-6,TRBV5-4,14,few,CASSLSVMDSPLHF,TGTGCCAGCAGCTTATCCGTCATGGATTCACCCCTCCACTTT
-,TRBJ1-1,TRBV7-8,15,few,CASSLAGAGRSRAFF,TGTGCCAGCAGCTTAGCGGGGGCGGGTCGGTCCCGAGCTTTCTTT
-,TRBJ1-4,TRBV15,13,once,CATSRDLGEKLFF,TGTGCCACCAGCAGAGATCTGGGGGAAAAACTGTTTTTT